Each of the 21 T cell receptor beta chains below was sequenced from the same sample in a study of shared clonotypes between healthy human individuals. Profiled with immunoSEQ multiplex PCR; TCRdb holds only in-frame clones, not every one. The sample carries some 1,400,000 clones, around 97% recorded once. Sequenced sample: naive CD4+ T cells sorted from blood. Subset described: CD45RA+ positively selected. All receptors derive from a man aged 25 to 40 in good health.

The chain recombines TRBV15 with TRBJ1-2; TRBD1 is a possible D gene (6 bases). CDR1 is LNHNV, CDR2 YYDKDF, per germline (reference sequence). This CDR3 spans 15 amino acids. Trimming removed 0 bases at V and 5 bases at J, with 13 bases between. CDR3 sequence (DNA): TGTGCCACCAGCAGAGATGGGTACAGGGATTATGGCTACACCTTC. Translation gives CATSRDGYRDYGYTF.

This sequence joins TRBV28 and TRBJ2-1; D is undetermined. V was trimmed by 7 bases and J by 5 bases, leaving 9 bases between them. Germline V gives CDR1 MDHEN, CDR2 SYDVKM. The CDR3 runs 12 residues. The CDR3 nucleotides are TGTGCCAGCAAAGAGCGAAACAATGAGCAGTTCTTC. Protein: CASKERNNEQFF. The entire variable domain, with the rest obtained from reference TRBV28 and TRBJ2-1, is as follows: DVKVTQSSRYLVKRTGEKVFLECVQDMDHENMFWYRQDPGLGLRLIYFSYDVKMKEKGDIPEGYSVSREKKERFSLILESASTNQTSMYLCASKERNNEQFFGPGTRLTVL.

This clone was observed once. This chain joins TRBV5-1 and TRBJ2-7; the match to TRBD1 covers 8 bases. The CDR3 has 15 amino acids. Trimming took 2 bases from V and 3 from J; bases not matched to a gene: 7. Germline V CDR1 and CDR2: SGHRS, YFSETQ. The CDR3 coding sequence is TGCGCCAGCAGCTTCCTCGAGACAGGGGACTACGAGCAGTACTTC. Translated: CASSFLETGDYEQYF. Drawing the rest from reference TRBV5-1 and TRBJ2-7, the complete variable domain is KAGVTQTPRYLIKTRGQQVTLSCSPISGHRSVSWYQQTPGQGLQFLFEYFSETQRNKGNFPGRFSGRQFSNSRSEMNVSTLELGDSALYLCASSFLETGDYEQYFGPGTRLTVT.

In nucleotides, the CDR3 is TGTGCCAGCAGCAAATGCGCTAGCGGGAGGGAGGCAGATACGCAGTATTTT. This translates into CASSKCASGREADTQYF. The rearrangement joins TRBV21-1 to TRBJ2-3; the tabulated D call, TRBD2, remains unverified against the DNA. TRBV21-1 is a pseudogene segment. The CDR3 sequence is 17 residues long.

The chain uses TRBV18 and TRBJ2-2, with TRBD2 as a possible D gene (5 bases). The germline V gene has CDR1 KGHSH and CDR2 LQKENI. The CDR3 has 14 residues. V was cut by 5 bases and J by 2 bases, with 9 bases left in between. The CDR3 spells CASSTGINTGELFF. CDR3 DNA sequence: TGTGCCAGCTCAACGGGAATAAACACCGGGGAGCTGTTTTTT. The full variable domain, with the rest looked up from reference TRBV18 and TRBJ2-2, is NAGVMQNPRHLVRRRGQEARLRCSPMKGHSHVYWYRQLPEEGLKFMVYLQKENIIDESGMPKERFSAEFPKEGPSILRIQQVVRGDSAAYFCASSTGINTGELFFGEGSRLTVL.

Comments on this clone: One end of the junction varies from germline; a read error may be responsible. The chain recombines TRBV7-7 with TRBJ1-5; TRBD1 might be the D (5 bases). Germline V gives CDR1 SSHAT, CDR2 FNYEAQ (reference sequence). This CDR3 has 16 residues. CDR3 coding DNA: TGTGCTAGCAGCTTAGAAGGCAGGGTTTTAAATCAGCCCCAGCATTTT. Protein sequence: CASSLEGRVLNQPQHF.

The V gene is TRBV2, the J gene TRBJ2-1; 9 positions match TRBD1. The CDR3 contains 14 residues. V lost 4 bases, J lost 8 bases, and 6 bases stayed unmatched. The germline CDR1 and CDR2 sequences are SNHLY and FYNNEI. The CDR3 loop is CASSADRGDDEQFF. DNA of the CDR3: TGTGCCAGCAGTGCAGACAGGGGGGACGATGAGCAGTTCTTC.

The chain joins TRBV14 to TRBJ1-1; 9 nucleotides align to TRBD1. Germline-derived CDR1 and CDR2 are SGHDN and FVKESK. The CDR3 contains 13 residues. V lost 1 base and J lost 11; bases outside the gene matches: 5. This CDR3 is CASSQVRTGAAFF. In DNA, the CDR3 is TGTGCCAGCAGCCAAGTAAGGACAGGGGCTGCTTTCTTT.

The chain uses TRBV15 and TRBJ2-7; D possibly matches TRBD1 or TRBD2 (5 bases each). The germline V gene encodes CDR1 LNHNV and CDR2 YYDKDF (reference sequence). The CDR3 spans 12 residues. V shed 5 bases and J shed 2 bases, with 7 bases lying between them. The CDR3 nucleotides read TGTGCCACCAGCGGGACCACCTACGAGCAGTACTTC. This gives the protein CATSGTTYEQYF.

The chain couples TRBV5-1 to TRBJ2-7, with TRBD2 identical over 10 bases. Per germline, CDR1 SGHRS and CDR2 YFSETQ. V trimming: 4 bases; J trimming: 6 bases; junction bases outside the gene matches: 10. The CDR3 is made up of 15 amino acids. The CDR3 sequence is CASSQTSGTYREQYF. CDR3 DNA: TGCGCCAGCAGCCAAACTAGCGGGACCTATCGCGAGCAGTACTTC.

Notes on this clone: The same CDR3 is also encoded by other DNA sequences in this sample. This chain joins TRBV9 and TRBJ1-5; D gene unclear. Germline assignment: CDR1 SGDLS and CDR2 YYNGEE. The CDR3 extends over 14 amino acids. Trimming removed 0 bases from V and 1 base from J, with 5 bases in between. CDR3 region: CASSVAGSNQPQHF. CDR3 coding DNA: TGTGCCAGCAGCGTAGCTGGGAGCAATCAGCCCCAGCATTTT.

This chain connects TRBV19 to TRBJ2-3, with D possibly called TRBD1 or TRBD2 (5 bases each). V lost 3 bases to trimming and J lost 8 bases, with 18 bases between them. The germline V gene has CDR1 LNHDA and CDR2 SQIVND (reference sequence). The length of the CDR3 is 15 residues. The CDR3 is CASSMVVQRDVTQYF. The CDR3 DNA reads as TGTGCCAGTAGTATGGTGGTCCAGAGGGACGTTACGCAGTATTTT.

This chain uses TRBV27 with TRBJ2-7; D remains unclear. Deletions cut 5 bases from V and 2 bases from J, with 13 bases between. The CDR3 length is 14 residues. Germline loops: CDR1 MNHEY, CDR2 SMNVEV (reference sequence). The CDR3 is CASSPSVVPYEQYF. CDR3 in DNA: TGTGCCAGCAGTCCCTCCGTGGTCCCCTACGAGCAGTACTTC.

The rearrangement joins TRBV5-1 to TRBJ2-2, with D maybe TRBD2 (5 bases). V lost 3 bases to trimming and J lost 3 bases, with 18 bases between them. Germline V gene sequence: CDR1 SGHRS, CDR2 YFSETQ. This CDR3 is built from 17 residues. In DNA, the CDR3 is TGCGCCAGCAGCTCGGGGTTATCCATCCTTTACACCGGGGAGCTGTTTTTT. Amino acids: CASSSGLSILYTGELFF.

J is TRBJ2-1 and V is TRBV5-1; no firm D call. Germline CDR1 and CDR2: SGHRS and YFSETQ. The CDR3 has 15 residues. The V and J ends lost 0 bases and 2 bases respectively, with 9 bases between them. In nucleotides, the CDR3 is TGCGCCAGCAGCTTGGCCAGCAGGACCTACAATGAGCAGTTCTTC. Residues: CASSLASRTYNEQFF.

The chain employs TRBV30 and TRBJ1-3; D unresolved. This CDR3 region has 16 residues. From germline, CDR1 is GTSNPN and CDR2 SVGIG (reference sequence). V was clipped by 0 bases and J by 0 bases, with 12 bases between them. This CDR3 is CAWSVAILSSGNTIYF. The CDR3 DNA reads as TGTGCCTGGAGTGTTGCCATACTCAGCTCTGGAAACACCATATATTTT.

The chain has TRBV10-1 and TRBJ2-3; 7 bases are a match to TRBD1. CDR3 length equals 17 residues. V dropped 0 bases and J dropped 1; count of bases not matched to a gene: 7. From germline, CDR1 is WNHNN and CDR2 SYGVQD (reference sequence). The DNA for the CDR3 is TGCGCCAGCAGTGAGTCATTGAGGGGGCGCGGCACAGATACGCAGTATTTT. This encodes CASSESLRGRGTDTQYF.

The chain uses TRBV14 and TRBJ1-5; maybe TRBD1 (6 bases). V was shortened by 2 bases and J by 9 bases, with 17 bases between the two germline ends. Germline V lookup: CDR1 SGHDN, CDR2 FVKESK. The CDR3 has 15 amino acids. This CDR3 is CASSQPRDKASPQHF. CDR3 nucleotide sequence: TGTGCCAGCAGCCAACCTCGGGACAAGGCTTCGCCCCAGCATTTT.

The CDR3 reads CASSSGREGLNEKLFF. The CDR3 region has the DNA TGTGCCAGCAGCTCGGGGCGTGAGGGTCTAAATGAAAAACTGTTTTTT. V and J are TRBV5-4 and TRBJ1-4; D possibly corresponds to TRBD1 (5 bases). The germline V gene has CDR1 SGHNT and CDR2 YYREEE (reference sequence). V lost 3 bases to trimming and J lost 5 bases, with 17 bases between them. This CDR3 has 16 residues.

The chain is built from TRBV6-1 and TRBJ2-1, with D perhaps matching TRBD1 (5 bases). CDR3 length equals 12 residues. Trimming pared 4 bases from V and 9 bases from J, leaving 10 bases between. Germline V CDR1 and CDR2: MNHNS, SASEGT. CDR3: CASSATRGEQFF. CDR3 nucleotides: TGTGCCAGCAGTGCCACAAGGGGTGAGCAGTTCTTC.

The table lists this clone with a few counts. The same CDR3 can be traced to other DNA sequences in this sample. The chain joins TRBV5-6 to TRBJ2-7, with D possibly matching TRBD2 (5 bases). Germline CDR1 reads SGHDT; CDR2 reads YYEEEE. With 4 bases removed from V and 0 bases from J, the gap between germline ends came to 8 bases. The CDR3 covers 13 residues. DNA of the CDR3: TGTGCCAGCAGCCTAGCCTTCTCCTACGAGCAGTACTTC. It is translated as CASSLAFSYEQYF.